Listed below are T cell receptor beta chains from one sample, sequenced in a study of Ad26.COV2.S vaccination and SARS-CoV-2 variants. Sequencing was performed with immunoSEQ multiplex PCR; in TCRdb, only in-frame clones are kept and a portion is missing. The sample yields about 350,000 clones, 90% to 95% seen once. Specimen: peripheral blood, collected after recovery from COVID-19. The receptors were gathered from a human donor who had recovered from COVID-19. Each CDR3 is given with its conserved first and last residue. D genes are given only for firm matches. Clone size is not always given. Where it is, it says once, few, many or a class for expanded clones.

clone size,D gene,V gene,J gene,CDR3 DNA,CDR3 protein
-,TRBD2,TRBV9,TRBJ2-1,TGTGCCAGCAGCGTAGATGGGCTAGCGGGGGGGTTCTACTACAATGAGCAGTTCTTC,CASSVDGLAGGFYYNEQFF
-,TRBD1,TRBV29-1,TRBJ2-3,TGCAGCGTTCGGGGCAGGGGGCGGATCGCAGATACGCAGTATTTT,CSVRGRGRIADTQYF
-,TRBD1,TRBV19,TRBJ1-5,TGTGCCAGTAGTATAATCCCGGGACAGGGACAGCCCCAGCATTTT,CASSIIPGQGQPQHF
-,-,TRBV2,TRBJ2-3,TGTGCCAGCAGTGAAGGAATGGGGGGCGAGGCAGATACGCAGTATTTT,CASSEGMGGEADTQYF
-,TRBD1,TRBV5-6,TRBJ1-4,TGTGCCAGCAGCTTTAAGGGGGCGGGTGAAAAACTGTTTTTT,CASSFKGAGEKLFF
-,-,TRBV10-1,TRBJ1-1,TGCGCCAGCAGTGAGGGGAGTAGACGGGGGACTGAAGCTTTCTTT,CASSEGSRRGTEAFF
-,TRBD2,TRBV11-2,TRBJ2-5,TGTGCCAGCAGCCTAGCGGGGGGCTTTGCGGAGACCCAGTACTTC,CASSLAGGFAETQYF
-,TRBD1,TRBV15,TRBJ1-1,TGTGCCACCACCTCGACCGGACAGGGTTCATTAGCTTTCTTT,CATTSTGQGSLAFF
-,-,TRBV19,TRBJ2-7,TGTGCCAGTAAATCTGGGAAAGAGCAGTACTTC,CASKSGKEQYF
few,TRBD2,TRBV2,TRBJ2-7,TGTGCCAGCAGTGAGGGAGGGGTGGGCTACGAGCAGTACTTC,CASSEGGVGYEQYF
-,TRBD1,TRBV4-1,TRBJ1-2,TGCGCCAGCAGCCCCATTACGGACAGGGACTATGGCTACACCTTC,CASSPITDRDYGYTF
-,-,TRBV14,TRBJ1-2,TGTGCCAGCAGCGGGCCCGCTTGGGGAGCAAACTATGGCTACACCTTC,CASSGPAWGANYGYTF
-,TRBD2,TRBV19,TRBJ2-3,TGTGCCAGTAGTATATCGACTAGCGGGGCTCCCACAGATACGCAGTATTTT,CASSISTSGAPTDTQYF
-,-,TRBV21-1,TRBJ1-6,TGTGCCAGCAGCCACCCCCCGTCGGGTTCACCCCTCCACTTT,CASSHPPSGSPLHF
-,-,TRBV18,TRBJ1-1,TGTGCCAGCTCACCGGGGGCCCCGGCTGTGAACACTGAAGCTTTCTTT,CASSPGAPAVNTEAFF
-,TRBD1,TRBV7-2,TRBJ1-1,TGTGCCAGCAGCTTAGGACAGGGAGCTAATGAAGCTTTCTTT,CASSLGQGANEAFF
-,TRBD1,TRBV19,TRBJ2-1,TGTGCCAGTAGACAAAGGACAGGGGCTAACAATGAGCAGTTCTTC,CASRQRTGANNEQFF
-,-,TRBV6-5,TRBJ2-5,TGTGCCAGCAGCCCAGGGCGGCAGACCCAGTACTTC,CASSPGRQTQYF
-,TRBD2,TRBV7-9,TRBJ2-4,TGTGCCAGCAGCCTCGGACTAGATATTCAGTACTTC,CASSLGLDIQYF
-,-,TRBV4-1,TRBJ1-1,TGCGCCAGCAGCCATTCGGTTAGTGGTTCTGACACTGAAGCTTTCTTT,CASSHSVSGSDTEAFF
-,TRBD1,TRBV19,TRBJ2-6,TGTGCCAGTACCGGGGACAGGGCAGGCTCTGGGGCCAACGTCCTGACTTTC,CASTGDRAGSGANVLTF
once,-,TRBV19,TRBJ2-2,TGTGCCAGTAGTATAGCAGGTTGGGCGAACACCGGGGAGCTGTTTTTT,CASSIAGWANTGELFF